This TCR beta chain was recorded in a study of blood T cell repertoires in COVID-19. Study as a whole: Acute-phase and convalescent COVID-19 samples originated in the United States, Italy and Spain.

Study processing details: Reference gene primer amplification yielded estimated nucleated cell counts. Only in-frame clones appear in the TCRdb table, and some are missing; sequencing was by immunoSEQ multiplex PCR. That table supplies the V and J calls and clone size; D and trimming were determined from the DNA. Of 150,000 to 180,000 clones listed, more than 80% are singletons. Germline assignment: CDR1 MNHEY and CDR2 SMNVEV (reference sequence). V lost 0 bases, J lost 0 bases, and 15 bases lay in between. The CDR3 is 17 amino acids. This receptor was obtained from a man between 45 and 60 years old with acute or convalescent COVID-19. The V call is TRBV27, the J call TRBJ2-7; weak D call: TRBD2 (6 bases). The sequencing sample was made of peripheral blood. CDR3 DNA: TGTGCCAGCAGTTTATCGTGGGGGGAAACAGGCTCCTACGAGCAGTACTTC. Translating it yields CASSLSWGETGSYEQYF.